A selection of T cell receptor beta chains follows, all from one sample in a study of cytomegalovirus exposure and HLA in healthy donors. Data came from immunoSEQ multiplex PCR; TCRdb stores just in-frame clones and leaves some out. The sample yields around 150,000 clones, 80% seen once. Sequencing used PBMCs. All receptors derive from a man in his late teens or twenties in good health and CMV-seropositive. Both conserved end residues are part of each CDR3. The D gene is left open where the match is weak. Only some rows state a clone size, as once, few, many or a class for expanded clones.

abundance | d_gene | j_gene | v_gene | CDR3nt | CDR3aa
. | TRBD2 | TRBJ2-3 | TRBV7-2 | TGTGCCAGCAGCCTAAGGACTAGCGGGGGACCAGATACGCAGTATTTT | CASSLRTSGGPDTQYF
once | . | TRBJ2-7 | TRBV11-2 | TGTGCCAGCAGCTTAAGCGGCAGCACCTACGAGCAGTACTTC | CASSLSGSTYEQYF
. | TRBD2 | TRBJ2-3 | TRBV18 | TGTGCCAGCTCACCAGGCCTAGCGGGGGTCGCTAGCACAGATACGCAGTATTTT | CASSPGLAGVASTDTQYF
. | . | TRBJ2-1 | TRBV6-5 | TGTGCCAGCAGTTTTGTCGGTCGGCGGAGCAATGAGCAGTTCTTC | CASSFVGRRSNEQFF
. | TRBD2 | TRBJ2-5 | TRBV19 | TGTGCCAGTAGTATAGGGGGCGCGGGAGAGGGAGAGACCCAGTACTTC | CASSIGGAGEGETQYF
. | . | TRBJ2-3 | TRBV5-6 | TGTGCCAGCAGCTTGACTAATCCCACAGATACGCAGTATTTT | CASSLTNPTDTQYF
. | TRBD1 | TRBJ1-1 | TRBV11-2 | TGTGCCAGCAGCTTCTTCCGGGACAGCTATAACACTGAAGCTTTCTTT | CASSFFRDSYNTEAFF
. | TRBD2 | TRBJ2-2 | TRBV5-6 | TGTGCCAGCAGCTTGGGACTAGCGATAGAAACCGGGGAGCTGTTTTTT | CASSLGLAIETGELFF
. | . | TRBJ1-4 | TRBV5-4 | TGTGCCAGCAGCTTGGACAGTCTTGATGAAAAACTGTTTTTT | CASSLDSLDEKLFF
. | TRBD1 | TRBJ1-3 | TRBV7-9 | TGTGCCAGCAGCTCCTACTTGGGGGACAGCGAAGTCTCTGGAAACACCATATATTTT | CASSSYLGDSEVSGNTIYF
. | . | TRBJ1-1 | TRBV6-5 | TGTGCCAGCAGTTACTCGGGGGGGAGCACTGAAGCTTTCTTT | CASSYSGGSTEAFF
. | . | TRBJ2-1 | TRBV19 | TGTGCCAGTAGTACCGGGAGCTCCTACAATGAGCAGTTCTTC | CASSTGSSYNEQFF
. | . | TRBJ2-7 | TRBV9 | TGTGCCAGCAGCCTCAGTATAGGGAGCTCCTACGAGCAGTACTTC | CASSLSIGSSYEQYF
. | TRBD2 | TRBJ2-7 | TRBV9 | TGTGCCAGCAGCGCCCGACTAGCGGGACGGCACGAGCAGTACTTC | CASSARLAGRHEQYF
. | TRBD2 | TRBJ2-5 | TRBV7-9 | TGTGCCAGCAGCTTTTTGACGGGAGGACAAGAGACCCAGTACTTC | CASSFLTGGQETQYF
few | . | TRBJ2-5 | TRBV27 | TGTGCCAGCAGTTTAGCCAGGGGAGAGACCCAGTACTTC | CASSLARGETQYF
. | . | TRBJ1-3 | TRBV2 | TGTGCCAGCAGTGACGGGTGGGGGGATCTCGGAAACACCATATATTTT | CASSDGWGDLGNTIYF
. | TRBD1 | TRBJ2-3 | TRBV5-4 | TGTGCCAGCAGCTGGTCCGACAGGGGGATTTCAGATACGCAGTATTTT | CASSWSDRGISDTQYF
. | . | TRBJ1-6 | TRBV7-2 | TGTGCCAGCAGCTTACCCGGCGGCTATTCACCCCTCCACTTT | CASSLPGGYSPLHF
. | . | TRBJ2-7 | TRBV27 | TGTGCCAGCAGTTTAGAAGCGAGGACAATCTCCTACGAGCAGTACTTC | CASSLEARTISYEQYF
. | TRBD1 | TRBJ1-2 | TRBV29-1 | TGCAGCGTGGACAGACAGGGGAACTATGGCTACACCTTC | CSVDRQGNYGYTF
once | TRBD1 | TRBJ2-7 | TRBV5-6 | TGTGCCAGCAGCCCGGGACAGGCATTTTCCTACGAGCAGTACTTC | CASSPGQAFSYEQYF
. | . | TRBJ2-7 | TRBV29-1 | TGCAGCGTTGAGTCCTCAGGAGGGATTGTGAGGCAGTACTTC | CSVESSGGIVRQYF
. | . | TRBJ2-1 | TRBV6-6 | TGTGCCAGCAGTTACTCGGCAGGGGGGTACAATGAGCAGTTCTTC | CASSYSAGGYNEQFF
. | . | TRBJ2-1 | TRBV5-8 | TGTGCCAGCAGCTTGCAGCGGTACAATGAGCAGTTCTTC | CASSLQRYNEQFF
. | TRBD2 | TRBJ2-2 | TRBV19 | TGTGCCAGTAGTATAGATCAGGGACTAGCGGGAGGTTACACCGGGGAGCTGTTTTTT | CASSIDQGLAGGYTGELFF
. | . | TRBJ2-3 | TRBV30 | TGTGCCTGGAGTTCTTCTCCCTCACATGTATGGGATACGCAGTATTTT | CAWSSSPSHVWDTQYF
few | TRBD2 | TRBJ2-3 | TRBV4-1 | TGCGCCAGCAGCCAAGAAGGCACTAGCGGGATCTCCGCAGATACGCAGTATTTT | CASSQEGTSGISADTQYF
. | . | TRBJ1-2 | TRBV9 | TGTGCCAGCAGCGCCCAGGGAGGGCCTAACTATGGCTACACCTTC | CASSAQGGPNYGYTF
few | TRBD2 | TRBJ2-3 | TRBV27 | TGTGCCAACCCGAGGACTAGCGGGAGGCCCCGACCAGATACGCAGTATTTT | CANPRTSGRPRPDTQYF
. | . | TRBJ2-7 | TRBV5-4 | TGTGCCAGCAGCTCACCCGGGACTGCCTACGAGCAGTACTTC | CASSSPGTAYEQYF
few | . | TRBJ1-2 | TRBV4-3 | TGCGCCAGCAGTTTCGACAGGCATTGGTATGGCTACACCTTC | CASSFDRHWYGYTF
. | TRBD1 | TRBJ1-6 | TRBV6-4 | TGTGCCAGCACTCCGGGACAGGGGAGGGGAAGGTCCTATAATTCACCCCTCCACTTT | CASTPGQGRGRSYNSPLHF
. | . | TRBJ2-7 | TRBV7-7 | TGTGCCAGCAGCTTAGACGGGGGTCCTACCTACGAGCAGTACTTC | CASSLDGGPTYEQYF
. | TRBD1 | TRBJ2-7 | TRBV6-1 | TGTGCCAGCGGGTTATTAGGACAGGACGGTGAGCAGTACTTC | CASGLLGQDGEQYF
. | . | TRBJ2-5 | TRBV19 | TGTGCCAGTAGTATTGAAGGGGGAGAGACCCAGTACTTC | CASSIEGGETQYF
. | TRBD1 | TRBJ2-3 | TRBV29-1 | TGCAGCGGGGGGACAGGGGGCTTTTTAGATACGCAGTATTTT | CSGGTGGFLDTQYF
. | . | TRBJ2-1 | TRBV6-1 | TGTGCCAGCACTTCGATGGGAGGGGGGCCAGATGAGCAGTTCTTC | CASTSMGGGPDEQFF
few | . | TRBJ1-4 | TRBV7-6 | TGTGCCAGCAGCTTAGGAGGGACACGCAATGAAAAACTGTTTTTT | CASSLGGTRNEKLFF
. | . | TRBJ1-5 | TRBV2 | TGTGCCAGCAGTGAAAACTTTCAGCCCCAGCATTTT | CASSENFQPQHF
. | . | TRBJ2-3 | TRBV6-6 | TGTGCCAGCAGTTACTCTTCCGGCACAGATACGCAGTATTTT | CASSYSSGTDTQYF
few | . | TRBJ2-2 | TRBV27 | TGTGCCAGCAAGGGACTTGGAAGAGGGACCGGGGAGCTGTTTTTT | CASKGLGRGTGELFF
few | TRBD1 | TRBJ2-1 | TRBV10-3 | TGTGCCATCAGTGAGTCGGGGACAGGGAGGGCACACAATGAGCAGTTCTTC | CAISESGTGRAHNEQFF
. | TRBD1 | TRBJ2-6 | TRBV29-1 | TGCAGCGTTGAAGATGGGACAGATTTCCCTGGGGCCAACGTCCTGACTTTC | CSVEDGTDFPGANVLTF
. | . | TRBJ2-7 | TRBV23-1 | TGCGCCAGCAGATCATCAGGGGATTCCTACGAGCAGTACTTC | CASRSSGDSYEQYF
. | . | TRBJ1-1 | TRBV5-8 | TGTGCCAGCAGCTTCTCCCCCGGGGTTGCTTTCTTT | CASSFSPGVAFF